This T cell receptor (beta chain) was found in a study of T cell responses to AZD1222 COVID-19 vaccine. The protocol was immunoSEQ multiplex PCR, while the TCRdb copy is restricted to in-frame clones and leaves out a portion. Among about 110,000 clones, 80% to 90% were seen once, and the ten largest hold about 6.6%. For this clone: Antigen unknown.

Whole-study results and caveats: In all cases, repertoires were sampled only after the peak T cell response. Donors in the cohort were predominantly white British and more often female, and clonal diversity was possibly underestimated.

CDR1 and CDR2 from the germline V gene are SNHLY and FYNNEI. There are 14 residues in the CDR3. V dropped 4 bases and J dropped 6 bases, with 10 bases sitting between them. The sequence derives from an adult in good health. The rearrangement links TRBV2 to TRBJ1-6; D is unclear. The source material was peripheral blood, sampled on day 0 of AZD1222 vaccination. The CDR3, as DNA: TGTGCCAGCAGTGTCACAGAGCGTAATTCACCCCTCCACTTT. Its protein is CASSVTERNSPLHF.